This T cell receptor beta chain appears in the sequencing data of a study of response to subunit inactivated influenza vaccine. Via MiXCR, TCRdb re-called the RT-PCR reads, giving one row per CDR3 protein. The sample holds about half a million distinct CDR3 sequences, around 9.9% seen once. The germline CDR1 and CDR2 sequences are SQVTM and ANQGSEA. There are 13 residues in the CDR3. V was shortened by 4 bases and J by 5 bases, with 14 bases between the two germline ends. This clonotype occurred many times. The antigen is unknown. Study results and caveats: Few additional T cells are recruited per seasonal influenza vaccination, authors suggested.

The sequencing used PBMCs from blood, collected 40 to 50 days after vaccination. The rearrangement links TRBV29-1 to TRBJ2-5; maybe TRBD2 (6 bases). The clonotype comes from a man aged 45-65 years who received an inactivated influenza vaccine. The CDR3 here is CSVVETRVETQYF. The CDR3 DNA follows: TGCAGCGTTGTAGAGACTAGGGTGGAGACCCAGTACTTC.